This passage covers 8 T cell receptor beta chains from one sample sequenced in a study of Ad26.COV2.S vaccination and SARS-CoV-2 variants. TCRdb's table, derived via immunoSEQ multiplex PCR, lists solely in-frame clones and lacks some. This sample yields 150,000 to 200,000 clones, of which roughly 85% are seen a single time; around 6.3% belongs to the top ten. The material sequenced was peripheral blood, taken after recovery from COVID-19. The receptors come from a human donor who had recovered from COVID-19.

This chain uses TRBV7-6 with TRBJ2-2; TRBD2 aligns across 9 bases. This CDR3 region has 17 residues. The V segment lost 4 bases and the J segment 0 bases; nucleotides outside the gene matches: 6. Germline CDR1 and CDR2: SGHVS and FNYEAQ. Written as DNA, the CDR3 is TGTGCCAGCAGCTCATGGACTAGCGTGGCGAACACCGGGGAGCTGTTTTTT. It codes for CASSSWTSVANTGELFF.

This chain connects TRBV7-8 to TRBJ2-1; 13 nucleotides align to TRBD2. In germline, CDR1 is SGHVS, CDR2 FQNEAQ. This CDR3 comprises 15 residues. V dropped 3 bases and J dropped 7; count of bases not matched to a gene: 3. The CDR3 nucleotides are TGTGCCAGCAGCTTCGGGACTAGCGGGGTTAATGAGCAGTTCTTC. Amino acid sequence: CASSFGTSGVNEQFF. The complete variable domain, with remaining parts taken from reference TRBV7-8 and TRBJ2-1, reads GAGVSQSPRYKVAKRGQDVALRCDPISGHVSLFWYQQALGQGPEFLTYFQNEAQLDKSGLPSDRFFAERPEGSVSTLKIQRTQQEDSAVYLCASSFGTSGVNEQFFGPGTRLTVL.

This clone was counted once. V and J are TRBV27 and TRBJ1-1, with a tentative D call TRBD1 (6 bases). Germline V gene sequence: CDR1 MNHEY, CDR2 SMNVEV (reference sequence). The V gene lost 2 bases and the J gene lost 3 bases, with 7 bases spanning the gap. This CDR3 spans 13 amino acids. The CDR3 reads CASSLAGDTEAFF. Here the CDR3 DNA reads TGTGCCAGCAGTTTAGCAGGGGACACTGAAGCTTTCTTT.

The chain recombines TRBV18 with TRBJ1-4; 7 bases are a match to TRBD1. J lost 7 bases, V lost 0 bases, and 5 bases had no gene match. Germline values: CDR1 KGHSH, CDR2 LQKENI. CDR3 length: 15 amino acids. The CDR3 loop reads CASSPPGQWGEKLFF. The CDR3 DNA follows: TGTGCCAGCTCACCACCGGGACAGTGGGGTGAAAAACTGTTTTTT.

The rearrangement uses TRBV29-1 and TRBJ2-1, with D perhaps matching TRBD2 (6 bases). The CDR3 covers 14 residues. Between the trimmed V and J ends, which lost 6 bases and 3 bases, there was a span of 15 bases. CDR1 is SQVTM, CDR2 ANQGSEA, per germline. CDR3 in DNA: TGCAGCGTCCCCGGGGGAGGCAACTACAATGAGCAGTTCTTC. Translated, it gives CSVPGGGNYNEQFF.

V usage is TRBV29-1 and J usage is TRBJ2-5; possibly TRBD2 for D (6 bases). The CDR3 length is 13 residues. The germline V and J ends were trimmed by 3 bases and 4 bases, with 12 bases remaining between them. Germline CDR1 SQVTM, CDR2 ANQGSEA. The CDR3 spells CSVDLGTVETQYF. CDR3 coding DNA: TGCAGCGTTGACCTTGGGACTGTAGAGACCCAGTACTTC.

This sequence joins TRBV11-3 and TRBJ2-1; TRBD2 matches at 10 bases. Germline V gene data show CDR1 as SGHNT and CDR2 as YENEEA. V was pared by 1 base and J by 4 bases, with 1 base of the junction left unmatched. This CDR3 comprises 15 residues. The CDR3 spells CASSLGTSGYNEQFF. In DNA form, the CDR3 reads TGTGCCAGCAGCTTAGGGACTAGCGGATACAATGAGCAGTTCTTC. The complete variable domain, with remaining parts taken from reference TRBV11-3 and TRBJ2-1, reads EAGVVQSPRYKIIEKKQPVAFWCNPISGHNTLYWYLQNLGQGPELLIRYENEEAVDDSQLPKDRFSAERLKGVDSTLKIQPAELGDSAVYLCASSLGTSGYNEQFFGPGTRLTVL.

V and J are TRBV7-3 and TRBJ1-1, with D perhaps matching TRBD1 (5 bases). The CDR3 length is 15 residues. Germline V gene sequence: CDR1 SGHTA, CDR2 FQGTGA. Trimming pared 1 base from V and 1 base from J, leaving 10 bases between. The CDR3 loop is CASSLMGEGNTEAFF. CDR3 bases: TGTGCCAGCAGCTTAATGGGGGAAGGGAACACTGAAGCTTTCTTT.